The present T cell receptor beta chain was sequenced within a study of cytomegalovirus exposure and HLA in healthy donors. The primer mix had 60 Vbeta and 13 Jbeta primers. The method was immunoSEQ multiplex PCR; TCRdb's version includes in-frame clones alone and lacks a portion of them. Here the sample spans 150,000 to 200,000 clones, 70% to 85% being singletons. Germline CDR1 WSHSY, CDR2 SAAADI. The CDR3 is 14 amino acids. Trimming pared 10 bases from V and 4 bases from J, leaving 19 bases between. This TCR was sampled from a woman aged 25 to 39 in good health and CMV-seropositive. The sample taken for sequencing was PBMCs. The V gene is TRBV10-2, the J gene TRBJ1-2; D is unclear. CDR3 nucleotides: TGCGCCACCAGCAGGAAGGAAGGTAGCTATGGCTACACCTTC. It is translated as CATSRKEGSYGYTF.